The clone carrying this T cell receptor (beta chain) was counted only a few times. These data belong to a study of early T cells in non-severe SARS-CoV-2 infection. CDR3 length equals 15 residues. Per germline, CDR1 MNHEY and CDR2 SVGAGI. V was pared by 2 bases and J by 4 bases, with 4 bases of the junction left unmatched. As part of library construction, unique molecular identifiers were attached to individual cDNA molecules. TCRdb reanalysed the 5' RACE reads using MiXCR and keeps one entry per CDR3 protein. The sample records about 54,000 distinct CDR3 sequences, about 7.7% being singletons. The sample was whole blood, taken at baseline. The sequence was collected from an adult who was a healthcare worker with PCR-confirmed SARS-CoV-2 infection or an uninfected control (not recorded which). The chain combines TRBV6-5 with TRBJ1-2; the match to TRBD1 covers 10 bases. CDR3 amino acids: CASSYGGTGVYGYTF. CDR3 bases: TGTGCCAGCAGTTACGGAGGGACAGGGGTCTATGGCTACACCTTC.